The clone carrying this T cell receptor beta chain was counted ten times or more. Its specificity is not known. The iRepertoire nested amplicon-rescue multiplex PCR amplified TCR alpha and beta CDR3s from RNA. TCRdb reprocessed the multiplex PCR reads via MiXCR and lists one record per CDR3 protein. The sample consists of around 190,000 distinct CDR3 sequences, over 25% of them appearing once. This specimen belongs to a study of glioma-infiltrating T cells. Study-level findings and limits: CDR3 overlap between tissue and blood was very small. Above-expected tissue-blood divergence occurred in all gliomas, most in low-grade ones.

CDR3 length equals 15 residues. Germline trimming cut 5 bases from V and 6 bases from J; bases unmatched to any gene: 7. Germline-derived CDR1 and CDR2 are MDHEN and SYDVKM. This receptor was taken from a human donor with low-grade glioma or glioblastoma, undergoing nonglioma brain surgery, or in good health (not recorded which). The sequencing sample was made of glioma tissue, nonneoplastic brain tissue, or PBMCs (not recorded which). The rearrangement joins TRBV28 to TRBJ2-1, with 10 bases identical to TRBD2. This CDR3 reads CASSGSGRGSNEQFF. CDR3 sequence (DNA): TGTGCCAGCAGTGGGAGCGGGAGGGGCAGCAATGAGCAGTTCTTC.